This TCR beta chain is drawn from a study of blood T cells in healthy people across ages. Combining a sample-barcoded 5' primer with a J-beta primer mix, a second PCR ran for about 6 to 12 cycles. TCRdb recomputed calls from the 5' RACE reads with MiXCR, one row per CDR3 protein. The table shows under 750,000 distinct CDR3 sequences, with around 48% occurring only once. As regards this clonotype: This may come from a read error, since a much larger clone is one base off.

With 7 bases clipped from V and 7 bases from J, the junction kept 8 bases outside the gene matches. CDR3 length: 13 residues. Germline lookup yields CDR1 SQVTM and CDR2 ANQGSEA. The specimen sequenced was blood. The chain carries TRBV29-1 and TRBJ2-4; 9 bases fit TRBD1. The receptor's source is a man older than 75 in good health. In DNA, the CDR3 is TGCAGCGGCGAAGGGACAGGGAGGAACATTCAGTACTTC. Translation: CSGEGTGRNIQYF.